This T cell receptor beta chain is drawn from a study of stem cell transplantation in POMP-related autoinflammatory disease (dated by TCRdb to 2020 to 2023). General notes on the study: The study hypothesized that defective thymoproteasomes impair MHC class I-dependent CD8+ T-cell differentiation and positive selection, skewing the TRB repertoire. Prior to transplant, the patients had CD4+ naive T-cell skewing, low CD8+ T-cell proportions, and decreased T-cell cytokine secretion. After transplant, DNA chimerism analysis showed 100% donor engraftment of neutrophils and platelets through one year. To find out how POMP deficiency affects T-cell receptor beta repertoire diversity and CDR3 characteristics, high-throughput TRB sequencing was used.

A word on this clone: The target of this receptor is not known. No base qualities exist here, and no much larger clone lies one base off it.

The CDR3 starts with the cysteine, ends with the phenylalanine, and has 13 residues. Only the CDR3 portion is preserved as DNA: 39 bases, with reading frame beginning at the first base. From the germline V gene, CDR1 is MGHDK and CDR2 is SYGVNS. The trim is 6 bases for V and 0 bases for J, with a gap of 8 bases between the germline ends. On the study overall, not on this receptor specifically: A restricted number of unique TRB V-J gene pairings was observed in PRAID patients. Statistical significance for the trend toward lower diversity and increased clonality in PRAID patients was reached only for regulatory T cells. Across all analyzed T-cell subsets, PRAID patients showed a trend toward higher clonality and lower TRB diversity.

The time point label on this specimen signifies: after hematopoietic stem cell transplant. PRAID featured prominent immunodeficiency alongside autoinflammation. Before TRB sequencing, the T-cell subsets, namely conventional T cells, CD8+ T cells, regulatory T cells, and T follicular helper cells, were sorted. Library preparation was by the immunoSEQ multiplex PCR assay. Regarding the original processing steps: Repertoire diversity was quantified with Shannon entropy, accounting for clonal size distribution. The Gini-Simpson index (Simpson_1-D) was used to measure inequality of clonotype distribution. The table was pulled from immuneACCESS by TCRdb, which kept in-frame rearrangements only. Such tables lose some clones; where checked, under half of the loss comes from unresolved V genes, and the rest has no known cause. V and J calls and clone size follow that table, whereas D and trimming were derived from the DNA. The sample yields tens of thousands of clones; roughly 88% were counted once. Jointly, the top ten make up 0.6% to 0.8% of the sample.

Sequences were derived from CD4+ T cells from PBMCs, sampled after stem cell transplantation. This clonotype was sampled from a human patient with POMP-related autoinflammation and immune dysregulation (PRAID). It is possible that, after a transplant, some T cells come from the graft donor. The V gene is TRBV25-1 and the J gene is TRBJ1-2; the D gene cannot be named for sure. The nucleotides are TGTGCCAGCAGGGGCCCTGCTAACTATGGCTACACCTTC. This gives the protein CASRGPANYGYTF.